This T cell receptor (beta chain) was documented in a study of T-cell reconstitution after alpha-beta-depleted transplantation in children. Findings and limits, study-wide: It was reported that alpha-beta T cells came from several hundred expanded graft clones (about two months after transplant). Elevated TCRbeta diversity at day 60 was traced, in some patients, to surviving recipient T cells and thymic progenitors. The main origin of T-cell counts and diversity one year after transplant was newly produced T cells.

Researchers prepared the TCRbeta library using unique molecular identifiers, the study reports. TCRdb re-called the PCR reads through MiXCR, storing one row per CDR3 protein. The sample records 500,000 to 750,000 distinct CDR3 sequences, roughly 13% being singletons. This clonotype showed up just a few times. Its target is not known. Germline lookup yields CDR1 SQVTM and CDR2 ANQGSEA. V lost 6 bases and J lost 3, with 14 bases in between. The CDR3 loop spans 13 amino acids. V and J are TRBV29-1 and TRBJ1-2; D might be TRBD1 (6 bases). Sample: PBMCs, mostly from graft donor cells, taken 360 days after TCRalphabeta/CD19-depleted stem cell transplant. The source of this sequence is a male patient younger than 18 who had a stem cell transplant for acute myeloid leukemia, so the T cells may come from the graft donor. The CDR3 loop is CSVRIRGDYGYTF. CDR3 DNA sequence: TGCAGCGTCCGAATCAGGGGTGACTATGGCTACACCTTC.